The 5 T cell receptor beta chains given below trace back to one sample, sequenced in a study of blood T cell repertoires in COVID-19. The table came from immunoSEQ multiplex PCR; TCRdb's copy has only in-frame clones and leaves some out. The sample yields approximately 320,000 clones, roughly 85% seen once. The source material was peripheral blood. These receptors originate from a human donor in a cohort sampled during active COVID-19.

This clone turned up a few times. V is TRBV7-9 and J is TRBJ1-1; D is perhaps TRBD1 (5 bases). The CDR3 extends over 15 amino acids. The germline CDR1 and CDR2 sequences are SEHNR and FQNEAQ (reference sequence). The V and J ends lost 2 bases and 1 base respectively, with 11 bases between them. CDR3 residues: CASSLLQAENTEAFF. The CDR3 DNA is TGTGCCAGCAGCTTATTACAGGCCGAGAACACTGAAGCTTTCTTT.

The chain uses TRBV10-3 and TRBJ2-6; maybe TRBD2 (6 bases). Trimming shortened V by 3 bases and J by 4 bases, and 16 bases separated the two germline ends. The CDR3 is made up of 17 amino acids. Germline V CDR1 and CDR2: ENHRY, SYGVKD. The CDR3 is CAISESEGLSGANVLTF. In DNA, the CDR3 is TGTGCCATCAGTGAATCGGAGGGCCTCTCCGGGGCCAACGTCCTGACTTTC.

As for this clone: No DNA is shown, since the ends of the CDR3 on it are uncertain; the CDR3 is the one TCRdb lists. This chain links TRBV27 with TRBJ2-4; TRBD1, the D gene given by the table, was not confirmed from the DNA. The CDR3 extends over 16 residues, inclusive of both ends. Germline CDR1 is MNHEY and CDR2 is SMNVEV (reference sequence). CDR3: CASSLGSGQGYGIQYF.

J is TRBJ1-1 and V is TRBV29-1, with 9 positions matching TRBD1. With V trimmed by 2 bases and J by 11 bases, 3 bases remained unmatched. CDR1 is SQVTM and CDR2 is ANQGSEA in the germline V gene. The CDR3 is made up of 11 amino acids. CDR3 DNA sequence: TGCAGCGTTGAAAGGACAGGGGCGGCTTTCTTT. Protein: CSVERTGAAFF.

This chain connects TRBV27 to TRBJ1-2, with a weak D call TRBD1 (5 bases). The V end lost 2 bases, the J end lost 6 bases, and 16 bases lay between the germline ends. The V gene's germline CDR1 is MNHEY and CDR2 SMNVEV (reference sequence). This CDR3 spans 15 amino acids. CDR3 sequence: CASSLNGASGNGYTF. For the CDR3, the DNA is TGTGCCAGCAGTTTAAATGGGGCAAGCGGGAATGGCTACACCTTC.